This is a list of T cell receptor beta chains from one sample in a study of post-analysis software for immune sequencing data. Via MiXCR, TCRdb re-called the PCR reads, giving one row per CDR3 protein. The data show around 190,000 distinct CDR3 sequences, with roughly 30% seen just once and around 3.7% held by the top ten. Sequenced: blood. The receptors derive from a girl aged 2 to 17 with multiple sclerosis. Both conserved end residues are part of each CDR3. Fields, in order: J gene, D gene, clone size, V gene, CDR3 protein, CDR3 DNA. D genes are given only for firm matches. For some rows the clone size is stated as once, few or many, or as a class when expanded; others skip it.

j_call: TRBJ2-6
d_call: -
clone_size: few
v_call: TRBV6-5
cdr3_aa: CASRLGSGANVLTF
cdr3_nt: TGTGCCAGCAGGCTCGGCTCTGGGGCCAACGTCCTGACTTTC

j_call: TRBJ1-5
d_call: -
clone_size: -
v_call: TRBV4-2
cdr3_aa: CASSQEQVREQPQHF
cdr3_nt: TGTGCCAGCAGCCAAGAACAGGTGCGAGAGCAGCCCCAGCATTTT

j_call: TRBJ1-6
d_call: TRBD1
clone_size: few
v_call: TRBV28
cdr3_aa: CASSSGQGGSPLHF
cdr3_nt: TGTGCCAGCAGTTCGGGACAGGGTGGTTCACCCCTCCACTTT

j_call: TRBJ2-1
d_call: TRBD2
clone_size: many
v_call: TRBV7-2
cdr3_aa: CASSRLGGAGNEQFF
cdr3_nt: TGTGCCAGCAGCCGGCTCGGGGGGGCGGGGAATGAGCAGTTCTTC

j_call: TRBJ2-7
d_call: -
clone_size: -
v_call: TRBV20-1
cdr3_aa: CSARDRLGPPYEQYF
cdr3_nt: TGCAGTGCTAGAGATCGTCTGGGGCCGCCCTACGAGCAGTACTTC

j_call: TRBJ1-1
d_call: -
clone_size: few
v_call: TRBV20-1
cdr3_aa: CSARKDRNTEAFF
cdr3_nt: TGCAGTGCTAGGAAGGACAGAAACACTGAAGCTTTCTTT

j_call: TRBJ2-1
d_call: TRBD2
clone_size: few
v_call: TRBV7-2
cdr3_aa: CASSFGTSGNYNEQFF
cdr3_nt: TGTGCCAGCAGCTTTGGGACTAGCGGAAACTACAATGAGCAGTTCTTC

j_call: TRBJ1-2
d_call: -
clone_size: few
v_call: TRBV20-1
cdr3_aa: CSAEPGDYGYTF
cdr3_nt: TGCAGTGCTGAGCCGGGTGACTATGGCTACACCTTC

j_call: TRBJ2-1
d_call: TRBD1
clone_size: medium-sized
v_call: TRBV6-2/TRBV6-3
cdr3_aa: CASSQGQGTYNEQFF
cdr3_nt: TGTGCCAGCAGTCAGGGACAGGGAACCTACAATGAGCAGTTCTTC

j_call: TRBJ1-1
d_call: TRBD1
clone_size: -
v_call: TRBV27
cdr3_aa: CASSPLDRIKDTEAFF
cdr3_nt: TGTGCCAGCAGTCCGCTGGACAGGATCAAGGACACTGAAGCTTTCTTT

j_call: TRBJ1-2
d_call: TRBD1
clone_size: few
v_call: TRBV6-2/TRBV6-3
cdr3_aa: CASSEPGGAGGYTF
cdr3_nt: TGTGCCAGCAGTGAGCCAGGGGGCGCGGGAGGCTACACCTTC

j_call: TRBJ2-1
d_call: TRBD1
clone_size: few
v_call: TRBV25-1
cdr3_aa: CASSEVDRVVNNEQFF
cdr3_nt: TGTGCCAGCAGTGAGGTCGACAGGGTGGTCAACAATGAGCAGTTCTTC

j_call: TRBJ2-1
d_call: TRBD2
clone_size: many
v_call: TRBV6-2/TRBV6-3
cdr3_aa: CASSSGLAGGSKQFF
cdr3_nt: TGTGCCAGCAGTTCCGGACTAGCGGGAGGGAGCAAGCAGTTCTTC

j_call: TRBJ2-6
d_call: -
clone_size: -
v_call: TRBV20-1
cdr3_aa: CSARDREGAGANVLTF
cdr3_nt: TGCAGTGCCAGAGACCGTGAGGGTGCCGGGGCCAACGTCCTGACTTTC

j_call: TRBJ2-2
d_call: TRBD2
clone_size: -
v_call: TRBV6-2/TRBV6-3
cdr3_aa: CASRFSLAGAVGELFF
cdr3_nt: TGTGCCAGCAGATTTTCACTAGCGGGAGCGGTCGGGGAGCTGTTTTTT

j_call: TRBJ1-4
d_call: -
clone_size: few
v_call: TRBV20-1
cdr3_aa: CSASRNEKLFF
cdr3_nt: TGCAGTGCTAGTAGAAACGAAAAACTGTTTTTT

j_call: TRBJ2-1
d_call: -
clone_size: few
v_call: TRBV20-1
cdr3_aa: CSADTYKEQFF
cdr3_nt: TGCAGTGCTGATACGTACAAAGAGCAGTTCTTC

j_call: TRBJ1-4
d_call: TRBD1
clone_size: -
v_call: TRBV30
cdr3_aa: CAWEGAREKLFF
cdr3_nt: TGTGCCTGGGAGGGGGCGCGTGAAAAACTGTTTTTT

j_call: TRBJ2-7
d_call: -
clone_size: many
v_call: TRBV28
cdr3_aa: CASSQYTGTYEQYF
cdr3_nt: TGTGCCAGCAGCCAGTACACAGGAACCTACGAGCAGTACTTC

j_call: TRBJ1-6
d_call: TRBD1
clone_size: -
v_call: TRBV15
cdr3_aa: CATSRDAGTGNSPLHF
cdr3_nt: TGTGCCACCAGCAGAGATGCCGGGACAGGAAATTCACCCCTCCACTTT

j_call: TRBJ2-7
d_call: TRBD1
clone_size: few
v_call: TRBV20-1
cdr3_aa: CSARDRQGTHEQYF
cdr3_nt: TGCAGTGCTAGAGACCGACAGGGAACCCACGAGCAGTACTTC

j_call: TRBJ1-1
d_call: -
clone_size: once
v_call: TRBV15
cdr3_aa: CATSREPGGATEAFF
cdr3_nt: TGTGCCACCAGCAGAGAACCCGGGGGGGCAACTGAAGCTTTCTTT

j_call: TRBJ2-7
d_call: -
clone_size: many
v_call: TRBV7-9
cdr3_aa: CASSSITYEQYF
cdr3_nt: TGTGCCAGCAGCTCGATCACCTACGAGCAGTACTTC

j_call: TRBJ2-3
d_call: -
clone_size: -
v_call: TRBV20-1
cdr3_aa: CSPRYLATSTDTQYF
cdr3_nt: TGCAGTCCTAGATACCTAGCCACGAGCACAGATACGCAGTATTTT

j_call: TRBJ2-5
d_call: TRBD2
clone_size: -
v_call: TRBV20-1
cdr3_aa: CSVVLAGTFQETQYF
cdr3_nt: TGCAGTGTAGTGCTAGCGGGGACCTTCCAAGAGACCCAGTACTTC

j_call: TRBJ2-5
d_call: -
clone_size: -
v_call: TRBV7-9
cdr3_aa: CASSPGVGRQETQYF
cdr3_nt: TGTGCCAGCAGCCCCGGCGTTGGGCGCCAAGAGACCCAGTACTTC

j_call: TRBJ2-2
d_call: TRBD1
clone_size: -
v_call: TRBV7-8
cdr3_aa: CASSLGGQGANRRELFF
cdr3_nt: TGTGCCAGCAGCTTAGGGGGACAGGGGGCGAATAGACGGGAGCTGTTTTTT

j_call: TRBJ1-2
d_call: TRBD1
clone_size: -
v_call: TRBV27
cdr3_aa: CASSLFNPKGTGLGYPF
cdr3_nt: TGTGCCAGCAGTTTATTCAACCCAAAAGGGACAGGGCTTGGCTACCCCTTC

j_call: TRBJ2-1
d_call: -
clone_size: few
v_call: TRBV5-1
cdr3_aa: CASSLVSGSGNEQFF
cdr3_nt: TGCGCCAGCAGCTTGGTGTCAGGGAGTGGGAATGAGCAGTTCTTC

j_call: TRBJ2-7
d_call: TRBD1
clone_size: -
v_call: TRBV5-6
cdr3_aa: CASIPGTVDYNEQYF
cdr3_nt: TGTGCCAGCATCCCCGGGACAGTAGACTACAATGAGCAGTACTTC

j_call: TRBJ1-6
d_call: -
clone_size: -
v_call: TRBV6-6
cdr3_aa: CASSSVAQNNSPLHF
cdr3_nt: TGTGCCAGCAGTTCCGTTGCGCAGAATAATTCACCCCTCCACTTT

j_call: TRBJ2-5
d_call: -
clone_size: -
v_call: TRBV2
cdr3_aa: CASSENPWQGSGETQYF
cdr3_nt: TGTGCCAGCAGCGAAAACCCTTGGCAGGGGAGTGGGGAGACCCAGTACTTC

j_call: TRBJ2-7
d_call: TRBD1
clone_size: -
v_call: TRBV5-1
cdr3_aa: CASSLAMDRGYEQYF
cdr3_nt: TGCGCCAGCAGCTTGGCCATGGACAGGGGCTACGAGCAGTACTTC

j_call: TRBJ1-1
d_call: -
clone_size: -
v_call: TRBV12-3/TRBV12-4
cdr3_aa: CASSIRGMNTEAFF
cdr3_nt: TGTGCCAGCAGTATCCGGGGCATGAACACTGAAGCTTTCTTT

j_call: TRBJ2-3
d_call: -
clone_size: -
v_call: TRBV18
cdr3_aa: CASSSDRNTDTQYF
cdr3_nt: TGTGCCAGCTCAAGCGACCGGAACACAGATACGCAGTATTTT

j_call: TRBJ1-1
d_call: -
clone_size: many
v_call: TRBV29-1
cdr3_aa: CSVGIGRATEAFF
cdr3_nt: TGCAGCGTTGGAATAGGCAGGGCCACTGAAGCTTTCTTT

j_call: TRBJ2-4
d_call: -
clone_size: many
v_call: TRBV3-1
cdr3_aa: CASSQDGQLAKNIQYF
cdr3_nt: TGTGCCAGCAGCCAAGATGGGCAGCTAGCCAAAAACATTCAGTACTTC

j_call: TRBJ2-5
d_call: -
clone_size: many
v_call: TRBV29-1
cdr3_aa: CSVASKTQYF
cdr3_nt: TGCAGCGTTGCTAGCAAGACCCAGTACTTC

j_call: TRBJ2-1
d_call: -
clone_size: -
v_call: TRBV28
cdr3_aa: CASREGEQFF
cdr3_nt: TGTGCCAGCAGAGAGGGTGAGCAGTTCTTC

j_call: TRBJ2-7
d_call: -
clone_size: -
v_call: TRBV29-1
cdr3_aa: CSVEGGSPYEQYF
cdr3_nt: TGCAGCGTTGAAGGGGGCTCTCCCTACGAGCAGTACTTC

j_call: TRBJ2-5
d_call: -
clone_size: -
v_call: TRBV6-2/TRBV6-3
cdr3_aa: CASRSGRTDREQYF
cdr3_nt: TGTGCCAGCAGATCAGGCCGGACTGACCGGGAGCAGTACTTC

j_call: TRBJ2-3
d_call: TRBD2
clone_size: many
v_call: TRBV12-3/TRBV12-4
cdr3_aa: CASSRLAGGTDTQYF
cdr3_nt: TGTGCCAGCAGCCGACTAGCGGGAGGCACAGATACGCAGTATTTT

j_call: TRBJ2-5
d_call: -
clone_size: many
v_call: TRBV12-3/TRBV12-4
cdr3_aa: CASSFRRETQYF
cdr3_nt: TGTGCCAGCAGCTTTAGAAGAGAGACCCAGTACTTC

j_call: TRBJ1-4
d_call: -
clone_size: -
v_call: TRBV5-5
cdr3_aa: CASSPATRGGEKLFF
cdr3_nt: TGTGCCAGCAGCCCTGCGACCCGGGGGGGTGAAAAACTGTTTTTT

j_call: TRBJ2-2
d_call: TRBD1
clone_size: -
v_call: TRBV29-1
cdr3_aa: CSVERTGPGELFF
cdr3_nt: TGCAGCGTTGAACGGACAGGCCCCGGGGAGCTGTTTTTT

j_call: TRBJ1-2
d_call: -
clone_size: -
v_call: TRBV12-3/TRBV12-4
cdr3_aa: CASSFRTVAGYTF
cdr3_nt: TGTGCCAGCAGTTTCCGGACAGTTGCGGGCTACACCTTC

j_call: TRBJ2-5
d_call: TRBD2
clone_size: -
v_call: TRBV25-1
cdr3_aa: CASSEYAGTSYETQYF
cdr3_nt: TGTGCCAGCAGTGAATACGCCGGGACTAGCTACGAGACCCAGTACTTC

j_call: TRBJ1-3
d_call: TRBD1
clone_size: -
v_call: TRBV6-6
cdr3_aa: CASSSLTGIGNTIYF
cdr3_nt: TGTGCCAGCAGTTCCTTGACAGGGATTGGAAACACCATATATTTT

j_call: TRBJ1-2
d_call: -
clone_size: medium-sized
v_call: TRBV30
cdr3_aa: CAWRDPEGGYTF
cdr3_nt: TGTGCCTGGAGGGACCCTGAGGGTGGCTACACCTTC

j_call: TRBJ1-1
d_call: -
clone_size: -
v_call: TRBV9
cdr3_aa: CASSVRTADTGAFF
cdr3_nt: TGTGCCAGCAGCGTCCGGACAGCCGACACTGGAGCTTTCTTT

j_call: TRBJ1-5
d_call: -
clone_size: -
v_call: TRBV6-5
cdr3_aa: CASRLKGKGQPQHF
cdr3_nt: TGTGCCAGCAGATTAAAGGGGAAAGGTCAGCCCCAGCATTTT

j_call: TRBJ1-2
d_call: -
clone_size: few
v_call: TRBV25-1
cdr3_aa: CASSEGTAMRGYTF
cdr3_nt: TGTGCCAGCAGTGAGGGGACGGCGATGCGAGGCTACACCTTC

j_call: TRBJ2-6
d_call: TRBD2
clone_size: few
v_call: TRBV11-3
cdr3_aa: CASSSSGGASGANVLTF
cdr3_nt: TGTGCCAGCAGCTCTAGCGGGGGGGCCTCTGGGGCCAACGTCCTGACTTTC

j_call: TRBJ2-3
d_call: -
clone_size: -
v_call: TRBV6-5
cdr3_aa: CASSYSGGTQYF
cdr3_nt: TGTGCCAGCAGTTACTCGGGAGGTACGCAGTATTTT